Shown below are 10 T cell receptor beta chains from a single sample sequenced in a study of T cells in women clearing cervical HPV infection. Method: immunoSEQ multiplex PCR; TCRdb's copy keeps in-frame clones and lacks some. This sample carries 23,000 or so clones, with approximately 25% going to the ten biggest clones. The specimen sequenced was blood buffy coat. These receptors all stem from a woman between 18 and 69 years old with a cervical HPV16 infection that either progressed to CIN3+ or cleared (not recorded which).

As for this clone: The CDR3 end falls 3 residues outside the read, so it is completed with the germline J gene. The chain carries TRBV29-1 and TRBJ2-7, with 7 bases aligning to TRBD1. CDR3 length: 15 residues. The ends lost 5 bases at V and 0 bases at J; junction bases unmatched: 10. Germline V lookup: CDR1 SQVTM, CDR2 ANQGSEA. CDR3 loop: CSVRGANRGSYEQYF. The DNA read from the CDR3 is TGCAGCGTTCGCGGAGCGAACAGGGGCTCCTACGAG.

About this clone: The read finishes 3 residues shy of the CDR3 end, and the germline J gene is used to complete it. The chain employs TRBV20-1 and TRBJ1-6; weak D call: TRBD1 (5 bases). Germline V CDR1 and CDR2: DFQATT, SNEGSKA (reference sequence). The CDR3 contains 14 residues. The CDR3 bases that were read are TGCAGTGCTCCGGCCCCGGTGGGGGGTTCGCCC. It encodes CSAPAPVGGSP. The CDR3, in full, reads CSAPAPVGGSPLHF.

Turning to this clone: The CDR3 goes on 3 residues after the read ends, and that part is filled in from the germline J gene. The V call is TRBV7-2, the J call TRBJ2-7; D is unresolved. The germline V and J ends were trimmed by 5 bases and 4 bases, with 12 bases remaining between them. The CDR3 is 13 amino acids. Germline lookup yields CDR1 SGHTA and CDR2 FQGNSA. This CDR3 reads CASSLNLWYEQYF. The sequenced part of the CDR3 DNA is TGTGCCAGCAGCCTAAACCTATGGTACGAG.

As to this clone: Sequencing ends 3 residues short of the CDR3 end; the germline J gene provides the rest. The chain combines TRBV29-1 with TRBJ2-6; a possible D gene is TRBD2 (6 bases). Trimming removed 6 bases from V and 0 bases from J, with 15 bases in between. This CDR3 comprises 16 residues. From germline, CDR1 is SQVTM and CDR2 ANQGSEA. The sequenced CDR3 bases are TGCAGCGTCGGGATCGGGGGTAACTCTGGGGCCAACGTC. Amino acids: CSVGIGGNSGANV. The whole CDR3 sequence reads CSVGIGGNSGANVLTF.

To note about this clone: The read falls 3 residues short of the CDR3 end, and the missing part is taken from the germline J gene. V and J are TRBV7-9 and TRBJ2-5; D remains unclear. Germline V gene lookup returns CDR1 SEHNR and CDR2 FQNEAQ (reference sequence). The CDR3 is made up of 14 amino acids. Trimming removed 0 bases from V and 2 bases from J, with 7 bases in between. CDR3 DNA (partial): TGTGCCAGCAGCTTAGCGGAGACTCAAGAGACC. It specifies CASSLAETQET. Given in full, the CDR3 is CASSLAETQETQYF. The full variable domain, its missing parts supplied by reference TRBV7-9 and TRBJ2-5, is DTGVSQNPRHKITKRGQNVTFRCDPISEHNRLYWYRQTLGQGPEFLTYFQNEAQLEKSRLLSDRFSAERPKGSFSTLEIQRTEQGDSAMYLCASSLAETQETQYFGPGTRLLVL.

As concerns this clone: Read coverage stops 3 residues before the CDR3 terminus; the germline J gene supplies the remainder. The chain links TRBV19 to TRBJ2-5, with a possible D match to TRBD2 (5 bases). Germline V lookup: CDR1 LNHDA, CDR2 SQIVND (reference sequence). The CDR3 consists of 14 residues. Trimming shortened V by 6 bases and J by 2 bases, and 13 bases separated the two germline ends. CDR3 region: CASSSWSGQETQYF. The sequenced CDR3 bases are TGTGCCAGTAGCAGCTGGTCGGGGCAAGAGACC.

Turning to this clone: The read is 3 residues too short to cover the CDR3 end, so that end is filled in from the germline J gene. The V gene is TRBV30, the J gene TRBJ1-1, with a tentative D call TRBD1 (6 bases). The CDR3 is made up of 13 amino acids. Germline loops: CDR1 GTSNPN, CDR2 SVGIG (reference sequence). The CDR3 reads CAWSGPETGGAFF. The CDR3 DNA, read in part, is TGTGCCTGGAGTGGCCCCGAGACAGGCGGA. The full variable domain, rest sourced from reference TRBV30 and TRBJ1-1, is SQTIHQWPATLVQPVGSPLSLECTVEGTSNPNLYWYRQAAGRGLQLLFYSVGIGQISSEVPQNLSASRPQDRQFILSSKKLLLSDSGFYLCAWSGPETGGAFFGQGTRLTVV.

As concerns this clone: The sequence runs out 3 residues before the end of the CDR3; the remainder is reconstructed from the germline J gene. The chain recombines TRBV10-3 with TRBJ2-7, with D perhaps matching TRBD1 (5 bases). The length of the CDR3 is 16 residues. The V and J ends lost 4 bases and 2 bases respectively, with 18 bases between them. Germline V gives CDR1 ENHRY, CDR2 SYGVKD. The DNA read from the CDR3 is TGTGCCATCAGTGTTAGCCCCCAGGGTAACCCCTACGAG. The encoded protein is CAISVSPQGNPYE. The full CDR3 is CAISVSPQGNPYEQYF.

As to this clone: The CDR3 goes on 3 residues after the read ends, and that part is filled in from the germline J gene. The genes are TRBV15 and TRBJ2-3; D is uncertain. Germline V gene lookup returns CDR1 LNHNV and CDR2 YYDKDF (reference sequence). This CDR3 has 16 amino acids. Trimming removed 0 bases at V and 0 bases at J, with 10 bases between. The CDR3 DNA, read in part, is TGTGCCACCAGCAGAGAGATAGTCAAGAGCACAGATACG. Its protein product is CATSREIVKSTDT. The CDR3 in full is CATSREIVKSTDTQYF.

CDR3 amino acids: CASSYSYITEAFF. The covered CDR3 bases are TGTGCCAGTAGTTATTCGTACATAACTGAA. J is TRBJ1-1 and V is TRBV19; no definite D call. The sequenced fragment ends 3 residues before the CDR3 boundary, so the rest is inferred from the germline J gene. The V gene lost 5 bases and the J gene lost 5 bases, with 12 bases spanning the gap. Germline V gene data show CDR1 as LNHDA and CDR2 as SQIVND (reference sequence). This CDR3 is built from 13 residues.